The TCR beta chain described here comes from a study of blood T cells in healthy people across ages. General study points: TCR beta diversity correlated strongly with naive T cell percentage.

V dropped 4 bases and J dropped 6 bases, with 16 bases sitting between them. CDR3 size: 15 residues. The germline gives CDR1 MDHEN, CDR2 SYDVKM. A J-beta primer mix and a sample-barcoded 5' primer were used in a second PCR of about 6 to 12 cycles. One entry per CDR3 protein results from TCRdb running MiXCR on the 5' RACE reads. Of 1.5 million to 2 million distinct CDR3 sequences listed, roughly 49% were seen once; the top ten hold about 2.1%. In the case of this clonotype: The antigen is not known.

The chain has TRBV28 and TRBJ2-1, with D possibly TRBD1 on 6 matching bases. The source is a woman between 35 and 50 years old in good health. Sequences were obtained from blood. The CDR3 spells CASSSPGRGPNEQFF. The CDR3 DNA follows: TGTGCCAGCAGTTCCCCGGGCAGGGGCCCCAATGAGCAGTTCTTC.